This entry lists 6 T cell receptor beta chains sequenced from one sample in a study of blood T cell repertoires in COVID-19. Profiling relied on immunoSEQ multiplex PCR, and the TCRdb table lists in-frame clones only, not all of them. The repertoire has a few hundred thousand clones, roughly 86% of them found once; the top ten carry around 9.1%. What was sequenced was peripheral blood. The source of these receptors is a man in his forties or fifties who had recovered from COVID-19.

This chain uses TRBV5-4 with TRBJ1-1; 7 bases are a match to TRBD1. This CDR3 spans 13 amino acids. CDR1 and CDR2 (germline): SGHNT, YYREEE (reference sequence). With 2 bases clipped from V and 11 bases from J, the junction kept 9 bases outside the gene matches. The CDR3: CASSFPTGDAAFF. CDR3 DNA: TGTGCCAGCAGCTTCCCCACAGGGGATGCGGCTTTCTTT. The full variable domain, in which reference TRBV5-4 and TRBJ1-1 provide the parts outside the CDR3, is ETGVTQSPTHLIKTRGQQVTLRCSSQSGHNTVSWYQQALGQGPQFIFQYYREEENGRGNFPPRFSGLQFPNYSSELNVNALELDDSALYLCASSFPTGDAAFFGQGTRLTVV.

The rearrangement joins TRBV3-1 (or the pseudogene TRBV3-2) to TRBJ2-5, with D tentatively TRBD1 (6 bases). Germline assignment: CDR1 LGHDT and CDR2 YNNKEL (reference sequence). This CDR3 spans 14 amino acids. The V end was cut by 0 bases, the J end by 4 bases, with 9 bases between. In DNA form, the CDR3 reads TGTGCCAGCAGCCAAGAATGGGGGCGAGAGACCCAGTACTTC. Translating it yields CASSQEWGRETQYF.

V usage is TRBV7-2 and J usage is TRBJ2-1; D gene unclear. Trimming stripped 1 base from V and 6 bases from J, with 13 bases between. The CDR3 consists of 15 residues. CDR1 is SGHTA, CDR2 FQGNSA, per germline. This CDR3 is CASSLGGALSNEQFF. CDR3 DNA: TGTGCCAGCAGCTTAGGTGGTGCGCTATCCAATGAGCAGTTCTTC.

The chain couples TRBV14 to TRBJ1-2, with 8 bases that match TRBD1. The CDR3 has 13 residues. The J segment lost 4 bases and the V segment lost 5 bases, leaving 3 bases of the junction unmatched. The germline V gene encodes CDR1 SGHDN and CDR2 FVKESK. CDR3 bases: TGTGCCAGCAGCTTGGGACAGGCCTATGGCTACACCTTC. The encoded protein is CASSLGQAYGYTF. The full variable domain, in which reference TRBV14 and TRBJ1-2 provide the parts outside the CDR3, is EAGVTQFPSHSVIEKGQTVTLRCDPISGHDNLYWYRRVMGKEIKFLLHFVKESKQDESGMPNNRFLAERTGGTYSTLKVQPAELEDSGVYFCASSLGQAYGYTFGSGTRLTVV.

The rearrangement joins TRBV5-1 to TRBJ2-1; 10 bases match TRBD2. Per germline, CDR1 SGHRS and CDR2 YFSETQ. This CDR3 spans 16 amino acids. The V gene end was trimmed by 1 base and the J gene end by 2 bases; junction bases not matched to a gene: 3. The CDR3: CASSLQTSGPYNEQFF. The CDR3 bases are TGCGCCAGCAGCTTGCAGACTAGCGGGCCCTACAATGAGCAGTTCTTC.

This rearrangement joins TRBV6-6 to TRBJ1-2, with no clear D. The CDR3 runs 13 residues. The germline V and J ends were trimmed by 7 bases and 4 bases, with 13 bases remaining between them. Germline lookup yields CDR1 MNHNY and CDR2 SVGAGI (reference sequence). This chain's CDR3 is CASTYAQAYGYTF. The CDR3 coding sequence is TGTGCCAGCACCTATGCGCAGGCCTATGGCTACACCTTC.